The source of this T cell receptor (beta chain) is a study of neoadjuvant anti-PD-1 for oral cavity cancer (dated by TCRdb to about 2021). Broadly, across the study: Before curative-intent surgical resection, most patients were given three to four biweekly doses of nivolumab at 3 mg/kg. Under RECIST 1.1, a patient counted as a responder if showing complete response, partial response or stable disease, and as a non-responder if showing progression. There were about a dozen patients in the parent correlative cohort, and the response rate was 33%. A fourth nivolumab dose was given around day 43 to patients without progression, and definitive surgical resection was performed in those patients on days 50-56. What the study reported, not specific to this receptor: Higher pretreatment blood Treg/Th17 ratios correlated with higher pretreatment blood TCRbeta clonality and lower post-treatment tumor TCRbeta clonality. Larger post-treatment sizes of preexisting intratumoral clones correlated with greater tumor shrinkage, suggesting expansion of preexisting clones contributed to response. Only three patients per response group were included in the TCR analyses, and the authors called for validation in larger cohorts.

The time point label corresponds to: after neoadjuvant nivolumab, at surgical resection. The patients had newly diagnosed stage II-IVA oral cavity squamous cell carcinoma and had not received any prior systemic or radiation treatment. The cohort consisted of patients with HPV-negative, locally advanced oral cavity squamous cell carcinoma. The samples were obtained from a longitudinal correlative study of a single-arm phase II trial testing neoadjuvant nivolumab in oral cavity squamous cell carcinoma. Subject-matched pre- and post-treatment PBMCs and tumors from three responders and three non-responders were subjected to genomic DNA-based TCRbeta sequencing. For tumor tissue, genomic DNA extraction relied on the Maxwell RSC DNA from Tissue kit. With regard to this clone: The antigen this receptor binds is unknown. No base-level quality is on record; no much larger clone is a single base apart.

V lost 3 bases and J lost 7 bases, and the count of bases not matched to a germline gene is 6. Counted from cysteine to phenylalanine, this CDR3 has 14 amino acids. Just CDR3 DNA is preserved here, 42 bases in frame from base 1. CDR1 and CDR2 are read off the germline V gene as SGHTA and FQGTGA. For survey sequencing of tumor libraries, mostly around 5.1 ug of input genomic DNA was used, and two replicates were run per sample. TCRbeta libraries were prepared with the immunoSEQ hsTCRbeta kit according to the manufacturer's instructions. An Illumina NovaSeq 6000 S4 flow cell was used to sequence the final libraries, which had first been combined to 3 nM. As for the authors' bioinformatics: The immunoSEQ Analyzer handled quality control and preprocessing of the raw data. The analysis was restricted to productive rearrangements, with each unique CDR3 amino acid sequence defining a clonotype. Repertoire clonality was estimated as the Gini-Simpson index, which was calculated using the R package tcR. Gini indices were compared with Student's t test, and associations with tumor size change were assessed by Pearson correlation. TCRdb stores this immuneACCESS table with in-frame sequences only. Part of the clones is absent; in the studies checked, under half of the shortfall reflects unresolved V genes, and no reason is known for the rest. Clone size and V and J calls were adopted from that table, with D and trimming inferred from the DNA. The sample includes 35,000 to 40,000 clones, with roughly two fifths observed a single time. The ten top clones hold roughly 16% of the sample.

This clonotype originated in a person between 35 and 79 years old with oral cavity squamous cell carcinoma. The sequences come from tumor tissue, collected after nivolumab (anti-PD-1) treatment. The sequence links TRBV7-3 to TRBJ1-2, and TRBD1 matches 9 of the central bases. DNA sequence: TGTGCCAGCAGCTTTACACAGGGGGCTAGTGGCTACACCTTC. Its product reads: CASSFTQGASGYTF. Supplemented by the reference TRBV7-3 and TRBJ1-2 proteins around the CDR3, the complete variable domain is GAGVSQTPSNKVTEKGKYVELRCDPISGHTALYWYRQSLGQGPEFLIYFQGTGAADDSGLPNDRFFAVRPEGSVSTLKIQRTERGDSAVYLCASSFTQGASGYTFGSGTRLTVV.